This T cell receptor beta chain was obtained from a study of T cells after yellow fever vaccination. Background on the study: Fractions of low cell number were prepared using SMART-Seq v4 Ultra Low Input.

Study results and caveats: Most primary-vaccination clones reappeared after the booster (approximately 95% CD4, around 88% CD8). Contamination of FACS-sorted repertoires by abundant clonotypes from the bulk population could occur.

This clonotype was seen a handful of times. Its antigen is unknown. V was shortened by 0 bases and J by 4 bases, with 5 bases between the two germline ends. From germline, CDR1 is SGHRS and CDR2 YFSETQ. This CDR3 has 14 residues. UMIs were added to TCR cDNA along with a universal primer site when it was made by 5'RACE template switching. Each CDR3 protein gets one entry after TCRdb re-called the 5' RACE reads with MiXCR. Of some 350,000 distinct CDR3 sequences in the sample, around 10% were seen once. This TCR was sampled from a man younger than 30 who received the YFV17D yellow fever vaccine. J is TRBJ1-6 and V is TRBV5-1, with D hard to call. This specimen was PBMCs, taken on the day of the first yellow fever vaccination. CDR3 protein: CASSLASYNSPLHF. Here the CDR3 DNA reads TGCGCCAGCAGCTTGGCTTCTTATAATTCACCCCTCCACTTT.